A single sample is the source of the 10 T cell receptor beta chains below, sequenced in a study of T cells in Graves' hyperthyroidism and ophthalmopathy (dated by TCRdb to the late 2010s). Libraries came from multiplex PCR. Sequencer: Illumina HiSeq 2000. Amplification of TCR beta CDR3 regions was carried out from RNA transcripts. A first-round RT-PCR of the TCR CDR3 used the HTBI primer set with the Qiagen OneStep RT-PCR kit. TCRdb reprocessing: public reads trimmed at Q25 with fastp, clones called with MiXCR, in-frame beta chains kept. When rows share a CDR3 protein, they turn into one entry using the most common DNA and genes. For this sample the table gives over 350,000 distinct CDR3 sequences, of which about 14% were detected only once. Of the sample, around 30% is held by the ten largest clones. The sample consisted of blood. The receptors were sampled from a middle-aged man with Graves' ophthalmopathy.

This clonotype was found many times. The rearrangement uses TRBV5-1 and TRBJ2-2; 11 bases align to TRBD2. There are 16 residues in the CDR3. Germline V gene sequence: CDR1 SGHRS, CDR2 YFSETQ. V shed 2 bases and J 3 bases; nucleotides not matched to a gene: 3. The CDR3 nucleotides are TGCGCCAGCAGCTTAACTAGCGGGAGATACACCGGGGAGCTGTTTTTT. It codes for CASSLTSGRYTGELFF.

This clonotype was observed at least ten times. The J gene is TRBJ1-1, the V gene TRBV24-1; 8 bases fit TRBD1. Germline lookup yields CDR1 KGHDR and CDR2 SFDVKD. The trim removed 5 bases at V and 5 bases at J, leaving 3 bases unmatched. CDR3 size: 13 residues. This CDR3 is CATSARGRTEAFF. The CDR3 region has the DNA TGTGCCACCAGTGCCAGGGGGCGGACTGAAGCTTTCTTT.

The CDR3 DNA reads TGCGCCAGCAGCTTGCTGTCGGGAGCTAACACCGGGGAGCTGTTTTTT. Translating gives CASSLLSGANTGELFF. The chain has TRBV5-1 and TRBJ2-2; possibly TRBD2 for D (6 bases). V was trimmed by 1 base and J by 2 bases, leaving 12 bases between them. The CDR3 length is 16 residues. Germline CDR1 SGHRS, CDR2 YFSETQ.

This clonotype was seen ten or more times. This chain connects TRBV7-9 to TRBJ2-1; 7 positions match TRBD2. Germline loops: CDR1 SEHNR, CDR2 FQNEAQ (reference sequence). The CDR3 covers 14 residues. With 5 bases clipped from V and 1 base from J, the junction kept 2 bases outside the gene matches. CDR3: CASSQGLSYNEQFF. Written as DNA, the CDR3 is TGTGCCAGCAGCCAGGGACTATCCTACAATGAGCAGTTCTTC.

This clonotype was seen a few times. The chain employs TRBV24-1 and TRBJ2-7; D is undetermined. Between the trimmed V and J ends, which lost 1 base and 6 bases, there was a span of 6 bases. The germline V gene encodes CDR1 KGHDR and CDR2 SFDVKD. The CDR3 sequence is 12 residues long. The CDR3 loop is CATSDFQSEQYF. The CDR3 bases are TGTGCCACCAGTGATTTTCAGAGCGAGCAGTACTTC.

Notes on this clonotype: One junction end disagrees with the germline gene, perhaps due to a read error. The V and J genes are TRBV2 and TRBJ2-7; unclear D gene. Germline lookup yields CDR1 SNHLY and CDR2 FYNNEI. This CDR3 has 12 residues. The CDR3 DNA reads TGTGTCAGCAGTGAAAGAGTCGGCGAGCAGTACTTC. Translating gives CVSSERVGEQYF.

This chain links TRBV5-8 with TRBJ2-2; TRBD2 matches 11 bases. The trim removed 4 bases at V and 6 bases at J, leaving 14 bases unmatched. The CDR3 has 18 residues. Per germline, CDR1 SGHTS and CDR2 YDEGEE. The chain's CDR3 is CASSKIGTSGFRAGELFF. The CDR3 DNA is TGTGCCAGCAGCAAAATCGGGACTAGCGGATTTCGGGCCGGGGAGCTGTTTTTT. The whole variable domain, remainder taken from reference TRBV5-8 and TRBJ2-2, is EAGVTQSPTHLIKTRGQQATLRCSPISGHTSVYWYQQALGLGLQFLLWYDEGEERNRGNFPPRFSGRQFPNYSSELNVNALELEDSALYLCASSKIGTSGFRAGELFFGEGSRLTVL.

This clonotype was recorded many times. V usage is TRBV30 and J usage is TRBJ2-7; no reliable D call. V was shortened by 2 bases and J by 2 bases, with 4 bases between the two germline ends. Germline V gene sequence: CDR1 GTSNPN, CDR2 SVGIG (reference sequence). The CDR3 has 11 amino acids. This CDR3 reads CAWSRPYEQYF. Here the CDR3 DNA reads TGTGCCTGGAGTCGACCCTACGAGCAGTACTTC.

In its sample, this clonotype was seen a few times. The V call is TRBV12-5, the J call TRBJ2-6; D unclear. This CDR3 has 15 residues. The germline V and J ends were trimmed by 0 bases and 0 bases, with 3 bases remaining between them. The germline V gene encodes CDR1 LGHNT and CDR2 FRNRAP. The CDR3 DNA reads TGTGCTAGTGGTTTGGTACGCTCTGGGGCCAACGTCCTGACTTTC. Protein: CASGLVRSGANVLTF.

This clonotype was observed at least ten times. J is TRBJ2-7 and V is TRBV5-1, with D maybe TRBD1 (6 bases). Trimming left V 0 bases short and J 2 bases short, with 12 bases between. Per the germline V gene, CDR1 is SGHRS and CDR2 is YFSETQ. This CDR3 has 15 residues. CDR3 sequence (DNA): TGCGCCAGCAGCTTGGGACCGGCAGGGGCCTACGAGCAGTACTTC. This codes for CASSLGPAGAYEQYF.